This T cell receptor (beta chain) was observed in a study of sequential checkpoint blockade in melanoma. Profiling relied on immunoSEQ multiplex PCR, and the TCRdb table lists in-frame clones only, not all of them. Counted here are around 34,000 clones, more than 65% occurring once; the ten biggest clones make up around a sixth. This clone was detected only once. The sample's treatment: randomized to nivolumab then ipilimumab (arm A) or the reverse (arm B). The CDR3 covers 13 residues. The trim removed 4 bases at V and 7 bases at J, leaving 5 bases unmatched. Per the germline V gene, CDR1 is MGHRA and CDR2 is YSYEKL.

V gene TRBV4-1 combines with J gene TRBJ2-5; 8 nucleotides agree with TRBD1. The clonotype was recovered from a human donor with melanoma. The specimen was CD8+ T cells sorted from blood (inferred from file names), collected from a patient given nivolumab and ipilimumab in sequence. The DNA for the CDR3 is TGCGCCAGCAGCCTGGACAGGGAAACGACCCAGTACTTC. Protein: CASSLDRETTQYF.